This entry lists 20 T cell receptor beta chains sequenced from one sample in a study of spatial heterogeneity in lung cancer. Findings and caveats of the study: Counts that tracked tumor mutation counts were those of expanded intratumoral alpha and beta TCRs.

Time point given: sample taken at primary tumor resection. TCRdb fed the 5' RACE reads into MiXCR, producing one record per CDR3 protein. Altogether more than 25,000 distinct CDR3 sequences are present, more than 5.5% being singletons, with the ten largest covering over 20%. What these receptors recognize is not known. The source was lung tumor tissue, collected at surgery. These receptors all stem from a male donor with early-stage non-small cell lung cancer.

In this sample, this clonotype turned up many times. The rearrangement uses TRBV12-3 or TRBV12-4 and TRBJ1-1; D possibly corresponds to TRBD1 (5 bases). CDR3 length: 14 amino acids. Trimming shortened V by 0 bases and J by 0 bases, and 5 bases separated the two germline ends. The CDR3 here is CASSLAGVNTEAFF. CDR3 coding DNA: TGTGCCAGCAGTTTAGCAGGGGTGAACACTGAAGCTTTCTTT.

This clonotype was recorded many times. The chain is built from TRBV29-1 and TRBJ1-6; no reliable D call. V was cut by 4 bases and J by 5 bases, with 12 bases left in between. Per germline, CDR1 SQVTM and CDR2 ANQGSEA. The CDR3 contains 14 residues. The CDR3 coding sequence is TGCAGCGTTGCCGACGTGGGGAATAATTCACCCCTCCACTTT. It translates to CSVADVGNNSPLHF.

This clonotype was observed many times. This rearrangement joins TRBV20-1 to TRBJ2-7, with D tentatively TRBD1 (6 bases). The CDR3 length is 14 residues. Germline loops: CDR1 DFQATT, CDR2 SNEGSKA (reference sequence). V lost 5 bases to trimming and J lost 1 base, with 15 bases between them. CDR3 DNA sequence: TGCAGTGCTCGCCGGGACACCCTTTCCTACGAGCAGTACTTC. The encoded protein is CSARRDTLSYEQYF.

The genes are TRBV2 and TRBJ2-4, with D perhaps matching TRBD2 (5 bases). The CDR3 is made up of 15 amino acids. V dropped 5 bases and J dropped 2 bases, with 13 bases sitting between them. Germline assignment: CDR1 SNHLY and CDR2 FYNNEI. Written as DNA, the CDR3 is TGTGCCAGCAGTCCCCGGCGGGCAACCAAAAACATTCAGTACTTC. The encoded protein is CASSPRRATKNIQYF.

The sample holds a few counts of this clonotype. The chain is built from TRBV6-6 and TRBJ2-4; D is perhaps TRBD2 (5 bases). V was cut by 0 bases and J by 0 bases, with 18 bases left in between. The CDR3 runs to 19 residues. Germline V gives CDR1 MNHNY, CDR2 SVGAGI (reference sequence). The chain's CDR3 is CASSYSGGSHLSAKNIQYF. In DNA form, the CDR3 reads TGTGCCAGCAGTTACTCAGGAGGATCCCACCTTTCAGCCAAAAACATTCAGTACTTC.

This chain links TRBV15 with TRBJ2-2; D remains unclear. The CDR3 has 16 amino acids. In germline, CDR1 is LNHNV, CDR2 YYDKDF (reference sequence). The V end was cut by 0 bases, the J end by 1 base, with 9 bases between. As DNA, the CDR3 is TGTGCCACCAGCAGAGATAGGTTAGGGAACACCGGGGAGCTGTTTTTT. Its protein product is CATSRDRLGNTGELFF.

This clonotype was observed a handful of times. V and J are TRBV4-2 and TRBJ1-3, with a tentative D call TRBD1 (5 bases). Trimming took 3 bases from V and 8 from J, leaving 14 bases between them. The CDR3 sequence is 14 residues long. Germline V gene sequence: CDR1 LGHNA, CDR2 YNFKEQ. The CDR3 coding sequence is TGTGCCAGCAGCCACGGGACGGATCGTTACACCATATATTTT. Amino acids: CASSHGTDRYTIYF.

Many counts were recorded for this clonotype. The chain employs TRBV29-1 and TRBJ2-1; 7 bases map to TRBD1. There are 13 residues in the CDR3. V shed 3 bases, J shed 10 bases, and the junction held 9 bases outside the gene matches. The V gene's germline CDR1 is SQVTM and CDR2 ANQGSEA. CDR3 residues: CSVDPTTGREQFF. The CDR3 region has the DNA TGCAGCGTTGACCCCACGACAGGGCGAGAGCAGTTCTTC.

In this sample, this clonotype is medium-sized. This chain joins TRBV5-1 and TRBJ2-7; 9 bases align to TRBD1. In germline, CDR1 is SGHRS, CDR2 YFSETQ. Losses at the gene ends were 4 bases for V and 6 bases for J; bases not matched to a gene: 5. The CDR3 is made up of 13 amino acids. The CDR3 loop is CASSTGQGGEQYF. The CDR3 coding sequence is TGCGCCAGCAGCACGGGACAGGGCGGCGAGCAGTACTTC.

This clonotype was seen at least ten times. V usage is TRBV27 and J usage is TRBJ2-5; a possible D gene is TRBD2 (6 bases). The CDR3 has 13 residues. CDR1 and CDR2 (germline): MNHEY, SMNVEV (reference sequence). V dropped 8 bases and J dropped 4 bases, with 14 bases sitting between them. The CDR3 nucleotides are TGTGCCAGCTCCACTAGCTTCTTAGAGACCCAGTACTTC. Translated, it gives CASSTSFLETQYF.

V and J are TRBV7-7 and TRBJ2-5; 9 bases line up with TRBD1. From germline, CDR1 is SSHAT and CDR2 FNYEAQ (reference sequence). J lost 5 bases, V lost 5 bases, and 9 bases had no gene match. The CDR3 is 15 amino acids. The DNA for the CDR3 is TGTGCCAGCAGCGTCTCACAGGGGGCGTGGGAGACCCAGTACTTC. Protein sequence: CASSVSQGAWETQYF. Together with reference TRBV7-7 and TRBJ2-5, the CDR3 gives the full variable domain: GAGVSQSPRYKVTKRGQDVTLRCDPISSHATLYWYQQALGQGPEFLTYFNYEAQPDKSGLPSDRFSAERPEGSISTLTIQRTEQRDSAMYRCASSVSQGAWETQYFGPGTRLLVL.

This clonotype was observed many times. The V gene is TRBV12-3 or TRBV12-4, the J gene TRBJ1-4, with no clear D. The CDR3 loop spans 14 amino acids. Trimming left V 3 bases short and J 8 bases short, with 13 bases between. The CDR3 DNA reads as TGTGCCAGCAGTTTTTACTCAAAGGGCGAAAAACTGTTTTTT. This codes for CASSFYSKGEKLFF.

This clonotype was seen only a few times. V usage is TRBV3-1 and J usage is TRBJ2-1; D gene ambiguous. Between the trimmed V and J ends, which lost 2 bases and 7 bases, there was a span of 9 bases. CDR3 size: 13 residues. Germline CDR1 LGHDT, CDR2 YNNKEL (reference sequence). The CDR3 sequence: CASSQFLGNEQFF. DNA of the CDR3: TGTGCCAGCAGCCAATTCCTCGGGAATGAGCAGTTCTTC.

This clonotype was counted ten times or more. This chain uses TRBV10-3 with TRBJ2-3, with 11 bases aligning to TRBD2. In germline, CDR1 is ENHRY, CDR2 SYGVKD. V was clipped by 8 bases and J by 2 bases; unmatched bases: 12. The CDR3 is 17 residues long. The CDR3 here is CAIESPGLAGNTDTQYF. CDR3 sequence (DNA): TGTGCCATCGAATCACCCGGACTAGCGGGCAACACAGATACGCAGTATTTT.

In this sample, this clonotype turned up many times. An end of the junction differs from the germline gene, which may be a read error. V usage is TRBV9 and J usage is TRBJ2-7; 9 bases agree with TRBD2. Germline CDR1 is SGDLS and CDR2 is YYNGEE. The CDR3 contains 16 residues. The CDR3: CASSAGGLAIPYEQYF. CDR3 nucleotide sequence: TGTGCTAGCAGCGCTGGGGGACTAGCCATACCCTACGAGCAGTACTTC.

As concerns this clonotype: A read error may be the cause here, since a much bigger clone is one base away. This sequence joins TRBV7-2 and TRBJ1-5; a possible D gene is TRBD2 (5 bases). TRBJ2-3 matches the DNA end more closely, so the J call is doubtful. Germline lookup yields CDR1 SGHTA and CDR2 FQGNSA. The CDR3 has 15 amino acids. This CDR3 is CASSADPASNQPQYF. CDR3 DNA: TGTGCCAGCAGCGCCGACCCGGCTAGCAATCAGCCCCAGTATTTT.

The genes are TRBV2 and TRBJ2-1, with D tentatively TRBD1 (6 bases). The CDR3 runs 14 residues. CDR1 and CDR2 from the germline V gene are SNHLY and FYNNEI. The V gene lost 4 bases and the J gene lost 9 bases, with 16 bases spanning the gap. The CDR3 region has the DNA TGTGCCAGCAGTGCCCGGTTCACAGGGTCTGAGCAGTTCTTC. Protein sequence: CASSARFTGSEQFF.

This clonotype was seen only a few times. This rearrangement joins TRBV5-6 to TRBJ2-6; perhaps D is TRBD1 or TRBD2 (6 bases each). The germline gives CDR1 SGHDT, CDR2 YYEEEE. Trimming cost V 5 bases and J 4 bases, with 10 bases left between them. This CDR3 is 14 amino acids long. The CDR3, as DNA: TGTGCCAGCAGATGGGGGGCCGGGGCCAACGTCCTGACTTTC. Its translation is CASRWGAGANVLTF.

This clonotype has a handful of counts. The chain is built from TRBV2 and TRBJ1-3; 8 bases align to TRBD1. Unmatched junction bases numbered 1, after V lost 3 bases and J lost 3 bases. The CDR3 has 14 residues. From germline, CDR1 is SNHLY and CDR2 FYNNEI. The CDR3 sequence is CASSEDRVGNTIYF. DNA of the CDR3: TGTGCCAGCAGTGAGGACAGGGTTGGAAACACCATATATTTT.

This clonotype was counted at least ten times. V is TRBV15 and J is TRBJ1-2, with D possibly being TRBD1 (6 bases). Trimming pared 0 bases from V and 4 bases from J, leaving 9 bases between. The germline V gene has CDR1 LNHNV and CDR2 YYDKDF (reference sequence). The CDR3 runs 14 residues. The CDR3 region is CATSRDRTAYGYTF. CDR3 nucleotides: TGTGCCACCAGCAGAGATAGGACAGCCTATGGCTACACCTTC.